The 15 T cell receptor beta chains below all came from one sample that was sequenced in a study of cytomegalovirus exposure and HLA in healthy donors. A multiplex PCR was run with 60 Vbeta primers and 13 Jbeta primers. Libraries were prepared by immunoSEQ multiplex PCR; TCRdb keeps only in-frame clonotypes and omits some of them. The repertoire includes 130,000 to 150,000 clones, roughly 77% of them detected once, and around 2% sits in the top ten. The sample consisted of PBMCs. Every receptor here comes from a man under 40 in good health and CMV-seronegative.

The chain combines TRBV28 with TRBJ1-1; D might be TRBD1 (6 bases). Germline CDR1 is MDHEN and CDR2 is SYDVKM. The CDR3 runs 13 residues. Trimming removed 10 bases at V and 6 bases at J, with 18 bases between. CDR3 sequence: CAIEGTISAEAFF. As DNA, the CDR3 is TGTGCCATCGAGGGGACAATCAGCGCTGAAGCTTTCTTT.

The chain combines TRBV2 with TRBJ2-3, with 9 bases that match TRBD2. The CDR3 length is 15 residues. V gave up 1 base and J gave up 5 bases; unmatched junction bases: 4. CDR1 is SNHLY and CDR2 is FYNNEI in the germline V gene. CDR3 nucleotide sequence: TGTGCCAGCAGTGAAGGGCGGGAGGGCCAAGATACGCAGTATTTT. The encoded protein is CASSEGREGQDTQYF.

This clone has just a few counts. The V and J genes are TRBV10-2 and TRBJ1-1; possible D gene TRBD1, 5 bases. The V end was cut by 0 bases, the J end by 3 bases, with 14 bases between. The germline gives CDR1 WSHSY, CDR2 SAAADI. This CDR3 comprises 16 residues. The CDR3 protein is CASSESGRRGYTEAFF. The CDR3 coding sequence is TGCGCCAGCAGTGAGTCTGGCAGGAGGGGTTACACTGAAGCTTTCTTT.

Worth noting for this clone: One end of the junction is discordant with germline, which a read error may explain. V usage is TRBV7-9 and J usage is TRBJ1-2; 9 bases fit TRBD1. The CDR3 extends over 16 amino acids. Germline CDR1 reads SEHNR; CDR2 reads FQNEAQ (reference sequence). CDR3 nucleotide sequence: TGTGCCAGCAGCAAACCTGGCCTACAGGGGGCGGAAGGCTACCCCTTC. This translates into CASSKPGLQGAEGYPF.

This clone appeared once. The chain carries TRBV6-4 and TRBJ1-2; D not certain. Deletions cut 6 bases from V and 4 bases from J, with 18 bases between. The CDR3 runs to 15 residues. The germline V gene encodes CDR1 MRHNA and CDR2 SNTAGT. The CDR3 DNA sequence: TGTGCCAGCAGGATAAGTACTCTTCCGGGCTATGGCTACACCTTC. The encoded protein is CASRISTLPGYGYTF.

The chain carries TRBV30 and TRBJ1-4, with 11 bases that match TRBD1. J lost 7 bases, V lost 2 bases, and 12 bases had no gene match. CDR3 length equals 17 residues. CDR1 is GTSNPN and CDR2 is SVGIG in the germline V gene (reference sequence). The DNA for the CDR3 is TGTGCCTGGAGTAATCGGACAGGGGGCCCCGCGGGTGAAAAACTGTTTTTT. It specifies CAWSNRTGGPAGEKLFF. The whole variable domain, filled in from reference TRBV30 and TRBJ1-4, reads SQTIHQWPATLVQPVGSPLSLECTVEGTSNPNLYWYRQAAGRGLQLLFYSVGIGQISSEVPQNLSASRPQDRQFILSSKKLLLSDSGFYLCAWSNRTGGPAGEKLFFGSGTQLSVL.

This chain links TRBV27 with TRBJ2-3, with 9 bases fitting TRBD2. V lost 2 bases and J lost 2; bases outside the gene matches: 2. The germline CDR1 and CDR2 sequences are MNHEY and SMNVEV (reference sequence). CDR3 length: 15 amino acids. CDR3 DNA sequence: TGTGCCAGCAGTTTAGAGCGGGGGGACACAGATACGCAGTATTTT. This sequence encodes CASSLERGDTDTQYF.

The gene calls are TRBV15 and TRBJ2-1; TRBD1 might be the D (5 bases). V was trimmed by 0 bases and J by 1 base, leaving 7 bases between them. CDR3 size: 15 residues. The germline CDR1 and CDR2 sequences are LNHNV and YYDKDF (reference sequence). The CDR3 DNA is TGTGCCACCAGCAGAGATCAGGGATCCTACAATGAGCAGTTCTTC. This translates into CATSRDQGSYNEQFF.

The V gene is TRBV29-1, the J gene TRBJ2-1; 9 nucleotides agree with TRBD1. CDR1 SQVTM and CDR2 ANQGSEA come from the germline V gene. This CDR3 has 14 amino acids. The V segment lost 1 base and the J segment 8 bases; nucleotides outside the gene matches: 6. CDR3 in amino acids: CSVEGRDRADEQFF. CDR3 DNA: TGCAGCGTTGAAGGGAGGGACAGGGCCGATGAGCAGTTCTTC.

The chain links TRBV18 to TRBJ1-3, with D unresolved. The CDR3 totals 14 residues. Per the germline V gene, CDR1 is KGHSH and CDR2 is LQKENI. The germline V and J ends were trimmed by 3 bases and 4 bases, with 10 bases remaining between them. The CDR3 DNA reads as TGTGCCAGCTCACCGGCCATTACAGGAAACACCATATATTTT. The encoded protein is CASSPAITGNTIYF.

The chain uses TRBV6-1 and TRBJ1-1; D gene unclear. V lost 2 bases to trimming and J lost 0 bases, with 10 bases between them. Per the germline V gene, CDR1 is MNHNS and CDR2 is SASEGT. CDR3 length equals 15 residues. CDR3 protein: CASSEFWQMNTEAFF. In DNA, the CDR3 is TGTGCCAGCAGTGAATTTTGGCAGATGAACACTGAAGCTTTCTTT.

The chain combines TRBV27 with TRBJ2-5; TRBD1 matches at 7 bases. The CDR3 covers 13 residues. Germline-derived CDR1 and CDR2 are MNHEY and SMNVEV (reference sequence). The trim removed 5 bases at V and 7 bases at J, leaving 7 bases unmatched. The CDR3 nucleotides read TGTGCCAGCAGTCACGGACAGGAGGCGACCCAGTACTTC. This sequence encodes CASSHGQEATQYF.

The chain uses TRBV7-6 and TRBJ2-2; 8 bases are a match to TRBD2. Germline lookup yields CDR1 SGHVS and CDR2 FNYEAQ. Trimming removed 1 base from V and 3 bases from J; junction bases left unmatched: 10. The CDR3 sequence is 18 residues long. The CDR3 nucleotides read TGTGCCAGCAGCTTAGGAACGGGGGGGCAACTTCACACCGGGGAGCTGTTTTTT. This codes for CASSLGTGGQLHTGELFF.

The chain employs TRBV28 and TRBJ1-4; D may be TRBD1 (6 bases). V was shortened by 2 bases and J by 7 bases, with 14 bases between the two germline ends. The CDR3 runs to 15 residues. CDR1 and CDR2 from the germline V gene are MDHEN and SYDVKM. The CDR3 DNA sequence: TGTGCCAGCAGTTTAGCCCACAGGGAAGGTGAAAAACTGTTTTTT. It encodes CASSLAHREGEKLFF.

The V gene is TRBV28, the J gene TRBJ2-5; TRBD2 aligns across 9 bases. Trimming took 7 bases from V and 5 from J; bases not matched to a gene: 11. This CDR3 is 15 amino acids long. Germline CDR1 is MDHEN and CDR2 is SYDVKM. This chain's CDR3 is CASTSPRGGGETQYF. The CDR3 DNA follows: TGTGCCAGCACCTCCCCGCGGGGGGGAGGGGAGACCCAGTACTTC.